The 7 T cell receptor beta chains in this list originate from one sample, sequenced in a study of blood T cells in healthy people across ages. Then a second PCR, running about 7 to 11 cycles, was carried out with a sample-barcoded 5' primer and a J-beta primer mix. TCRdb itself ran the 5' RACE reads through MiXCR, one entry per CDR3 protein. The table lists roughly 1,700,000 distinct CDR3 sequences, roughly 30% of them singletons, with roughly 8% in the top ten. Sequenced material: blood. The receptors derive from a woman aged 25 to 39 in good health.

The chain joins TRBV5-1 to TRBJ1-2, with TRBD1 matching over 9 bases. CDR3 length: 14 residues. V lost 5 bases to trimming and J lost 4 bases; unmatched junction nucleotides: 6. The germline gives CDR1 SGHRS, CDR2 YFSETQ. The CDR3 here is CASRPETGGYGYTF. In DNA form, the CDR3 reads TGCGCCAGCAGACCAGAGACAGGGGGCTATGGCTACACCTTC.

The table lists this clonotype with a few counts. The chain has TRBV7-2 and TRBJ1-2; maybe TRBD1 (6 bases). The CDR3 is made up of 15 amino acids. The ends were cut back, 1 base at V and 12 bases at J, with 21 bases in the middle. CDR1 and CDR2 (germline): SGHTA, FQGNSA. This CDR3 reads CASSLGRAYPGGHTF. The CDR3 DNA is TGTGCCAGCAGCTTAGGGCGGGCATACCCGGGGGGCCACACCTTC.

In its sample, this clonotype was seen a few times. This chain uses TRBV7-2 with TRBJ1-2, with 12 bases identical to TRBD1. The CDR3 runs to 15 residues. CDR1 and CDR2 from the germline V gene are SGHTA and FQGNSA. The junction had 6 bases not matched to a gene; V was cut back by 3 bases and J by 7 bases. CDR3 coding DNA: TGTGCCAGCAGCTTCGGGACAGGGGGCGCAGGTGGCTACACCTTC. Its translation: CASSFGTGGAGGYTF. The complete variable domain, with remaining parts taken from reference TRBV7-2 and TRBJ1-2, reads GAGVSQSPSNKVTEKGKDVELRCDPISGHTALYWYRQSLGQGLEFLIYFQGNSAPDKSGLPSDRFSAERTGGSVSTLTIQRTQQEDSAVYLCASSFGTGGAGGYTFGSGTRLTVV.

This chain uses TRBV14 with TRBJ1-1; TRBD1 aligns across 7 bases. Losses at the gene ends were 2 bases for V and 4 bases for J; bases not matched to a gene: 4. The CDR3 extends over 14 amino acids. Per germline, CDR1 SGHDN and CDR2 FVKESK. CDR3 in amino acids: CASSQRRGGTEAFF. The CDR3 DNA follows: TGTGCCAGCAGCCAACGCAGGGGGGGCACTGAAGCTTTCTTT. Based on the CDR3 plus reference TRBV14 and TRBJ1-1, the full variable domain is EAGVTQFPSHSVIEKGQTVTLRCDPISGHDNLYWYRRVMGKEIKFLLHFVKESKQDESGMPNNRFLAERTGGTYSTLKVQPAELEDSGVYFCASSQRRGGTEAFFGQGTRLTVV.

This clonotype has more than one count but fewer than ten. This chain connects TRBV20-1 to TRBJ2-1; 13 bases match TRBD2. After removal of 4 bases from V and 4 bases from J, the junction contained 7 bases not matched to a gene. The CDR3 is made up of 16 amino acids. In germline, CDR1 is DFQATT, CDR2 SNEGSKA (reference sequence). The chain's CDR3 is CSAIPGLAGPYNEQFF. The CDR3 DNA reads TGCAGTGCTATCCCGGGACTAGCGGGACCTTACAATGAGCAGTTCTTC.

Ten or more counts support this clonotype. The V gene is TRBV3-1, the J gene TRBJ2-7, with 9 bases that match TRBD2. J was trimmed by 4 bases and V by 0 bases; bases with no gene match: 7. The CDR3 runs to 16 residues. Germline-derived CDR1 and CDR2 are LGHDT and YNNKEL (reference sequence). CDR3 DNA: TGTGCCAGCAGCCAAGAGAGGCTAGCGGGGCGGTACGAGCAGTACTTC. Translation gives CASSQERLAGRYEQYF.

The chain recombines TRBV7-2 with TRBJ1-5; D unclear. This CDR3 is built from 13 residues. V lost 6 bases and J 2 bases, leaving 8 bases between the germline ends. Per the germline V gene, CDR1 is SGHTA and CDR2 is FQGNSA. CDR3 DNA: TGTGCCAGCAGGGTGGACGGCAATCAGCCCCAGCATTTT. Translated, it gives CASRVDGNQPQHF.